The clone carrying this T cell receptor (beta chain) was counted between two and nine times. The V end was cut by 3 bases, the J end by 5 bases, with 13 bases between. CDR1 and CDR2 (germline): SEHNR, FQNEAQ (reference sequence). This CDR3 region has 14 residues. It was through 5'RACE template switching that TCR cDNA was made, with a universal primer site and UMIs added. Using its own MiXCR run on the 5' RACE reads, TCRdb lists one record per CDR3 protein. The sample comprises around 310,000 distinct CDR3 sequences, 3% to 4.5% of which are singletons, and approximately 25% rests with the top ten. This record comes from a study of T cells after yellow fever vaccination.

The rearrangement uses TRBV7-9 and TRBJ2-5; TRBD1 might be the D (6 bases). This sequence originates from a man younger than 35 who received the YFV17D yellow fever vaccine. The input for sequencing was PBMCs, taken 5 days after the yellow fever booster vaccination. CDR3 residues: CASSFWGLLETQYF. The CDR3, as DNA: TGTGCCAGCAGCTTTTGGGGGCTGCTCGAGACCCAGTACTTC. Together with reference TRBV7-9 and TRBJ2-5, the CDR3 gives the full variable domain: DTGVSQNPRHKITKRGQNVTFRCDPISEHNRLYWYRQTLGQGPEFLTYFQNEAQLEKSRLLSDRFSAERPKGSFSTLEIQRTEQGDSAMYLCASSFWGLLETQYFGPGTRLLVL.